This T cell receptor (beta chain) was obtained from a study of T cell responses to AZD1222 COVID-19 vaccine. Notes on the study in general: Spike-specific TCRs gained breadth and depth after people received two AZD1222 doses. Clonal diversity was possibly underestimated, and the donors were mostly white British, with more females. It was only after the peak T cell response that any repertoires were sampled.

Regarding this clone: Its antigen is not identified.

Assay: immunoSEQ multiplex PCR; the TCRdb copy retains only in-frame clones and omits some. The repertoire holds roughly 200,000 clones, with approximately 93% as singletons. Germline-derived CDR1 and CDR2 are ENHRY and SYGVKD. The V gene lost 0 bases and the J gene lost 9 bases, with 21 bases spanning the gap. This CDR3 is built from 16 residues. Second-dose intervals near 4 or 12 weeks were combined. The chain has TRBV10-3 and TRBJ2-7; D is possibly TRBD1 (5 bases). The sample in question was peripheral blood, obtained 28 days after the second AZD1222 dose. This sequence was found in an adult who received the AZD1222 COVID-19 vaccine. In nucleotides, the CDR3 is TGTGCCATCAGTGAGTCGGGCCCAAATGTGGTTAGGGGGCAGTACTTC. It specifies CAISESGPNVVRGQYF.